Following are 13 T cell receptor beta chains from one sample sequenced in a study of shared clonotypes between healthy human individuals. Data came from immunoSEQ multiplex PCR; TCRdb stores just in-frame clones and leaves some out. Found here are around 1.6 million clones, 95% to 99% of them singletons; the top ten hold about 0.45%. The sequencing sample was made of naive CD4+ T cells sorted from blood. Subset denoted: CD45RA+ positively selected. The source of these receptors is a man aged 30-40 years in good health.

V and J are TRBV28 and TRBJ2-3; D perhaps matches TRBD2 (7 bases). V was shortened by 2 bases and J by 7 bases, with 22 bases between the two germline ends. The germline V gene encodes CDR1 MDHEN and CDR2 SYDVKM. The CDR3 runs 17 residues. The CDR3 spells CASSLEGGGSYSHTQYF. CDR3 DNA sequence: TGTGCCAGCAGTTTAGAAGGGGGAGGGTCCTACAGTCATACGCAGTATTTT.

The chain couples TRBV9 to TRBJ2-1; D is perhaps TRBD1 (6 bases). This CDR3 is built from 16 residues. Trimming stripped 0 bases from V and 7 bases from J, with 17 bases between. Germline CDR1 and CDR2: SGDLS and YYNGEE. In nucleotides, the CDR3 is TGTGCCAGCAGCGTAGTTGGGGGCGGGTTGGATAATGAGCAGTTCTTC. Its protein is CASSVVGGGLDNEQFF.

The V and J genes are TRBV7-2 and TRBJ2-7; TRBD2 is a possible D gene (6 bases). Germline CDR1 and CDR2: SGHTA and FQGNSA. Between the trimmed V and J ends, which lost 5 bases and 4 bases, there was a span of 15 bases. The CDR3 runs to 14 residues. The CDR3 sequence is CASSPGGAVYEQYF. The CDR3 DNA reads TGTGCCAGCAGCCCGGGCGGGGCTGTGTACGAGCAGTACTTC.

The chain is built from TRBV14 and TRBJ2-3; TRBD2 agrees at 9 bases. The germline V gene has CDR1 SGHDN and CDR2 FVKESK. The V and J ends lost 4 bases and 3 bases, in that order; junction bases with no gene match: 11. The CDR3 runs to 17 residues. The chain's CDR3 is CASSPRGSGRSTDTQYF. CDR3 nucleotides: TGTGCCAGCAGCCCCCGGGGAAGCGGGAGGAGTACAGATACGCAGTATTTT.

The rearrangement uses TRBV18 and TRBJ2-7; TRBD2 matches at 8 bases. CDR3 length: 14 residues. V shed 2 bases and J 0 bases; nucleotides not matched to a gene: 0. Germline V gene lookup returns CDR1 KGHSH and CDR2 LQKENI. The CDR3 loop is CASSPAGGSYEQYF. The CDR3 region has the DNA TGTGCCAGCTCACCAGCGGGAGGCTCCTACGAGCAGTACTTC.

This chain links TRBV11-2 with TRBJ2-2; 12 nucleotides match TRBD1. Germline V gene data show CDR1 as SGHAT and CDR2 as FQNNGV. The CDR3 spans 17 residues. J was trimmed by 5 bases and V by 2 bases; bases with no gene match: 6. CDR3 sequence reads: CASSLQGQGAWTGELFF. The CDR3 DNA reads as TGTGCCAGCAGCTTACAGGGACAGGGGGCTTGGACCGGGGAGCTGTTTTTT. The variable domain in full, completed from reference TRBV11-2 and TRBJ2-2, reads EAGVAQSPRYKIIEKRQSVAFWCNPISGHATLYWYQQILGQGPKLLIQFQNNGVVDDSQLPKDRFSAERLKGVDSTLKIQPAKLEDSAVYLCASSLQGQGAWTGELFFGEGSRLTVL.

The V call is TRBV7-2, the J call TRBJ2-3; D not certain. V was pared by 3 bases and J by 2 bases, with 12 bases between. This CDR3 region has 15 residues. Per germline, CDR1 SGHTA and CDR2 FQGNSA. The CDR3, as DNA: TGTGCCAGCAGCTTTTTAGGGCAGACCACAGATACGCAGTATTTT. Translated, it gives CASSFLGQTTDTQYF.

The chain joins TRBV7-8 to TRBJ2-7; 11 bases are shared with TRBD1. This CDR3 comprises 15 residues. Germline V gives CDR1 SGHVS, CDR2 FQNEAQ. Losses at the gene ends were 5 bases for V and 5 bases for J; bases not matched to a gene: 8. CDR3 coding DNA: TGTGCCAGCAGCCCCAAGGACAGGGGGCTAGACGAGCAGTACTTC. This sequence encodes CASSPKDRGLDEQYF. Looking up the rest from reference TRBV7-8 and TRBJ2-7 gives the full variable domain: GAGVSQSPRYKVAKRGQDVALRCDPISGHVSLFWYQQALGQGPEFLTYFQNEAQLDKSGLPSDRFFAERPEGSVSTLKIQRTQQEDSAVYLCASSPKDRGLDEQYFGPGTRLTVT.

The V call is TRBV2, the J call TRBJ2-3; D is possibly TRBD1 (6 bases). Trimming took 7 bases from V and 1 from J, leaving 9 bases between them. Germline values: CDR1 SNHLY, CDR2 FYNNEI. This CDR3 comprises 13 residues. The CDR3 protein is CASKNRGTDTQYF. CDR3 DNA: TGTGCCAGCAAGAACAGGGGCACAGATACGCAGTATTTT.

As DNA, the CDR3 is TGTGCCGCCATATCCGGGGCCAACGTCCTGACTTTC. This codes for CAAISGANVLTF. The chain employs TRBV7-9 and TRBJ2-6, with D uncertain. Trimming removed 11 bases at V and 4 bases at J, with 9 bases between. Germline CDR1 is SEHNR and CDR2 is FQNEAQ (reference sequence). This CDR3 region has 12 residues.

The chain recombines TRBV4-1 with TRBJ2-7; D is perhaps TRBD1 or TRBD2 (6 bases each). V gave up 1 base and J gave up 0 bases, with 16 bases separating them. CDR3 length: 17 residues. Germline V gene lookup returns CDR1 MGHRA and CDR2 YSYEKL. Here the CDR3 reads CASSQVGRGTSSYEQYF. DNA for the CDR3: TGCGCCAGCAGCCAAGTGGGACGGGGGACAAGCTCCTACGAGCAGTACTTC.

Only one count was recorded for this clone. The chain links TRBV7-9 to TRBJ2-5; 8 nucleotides line up with TRBD2. The CDR3 runs to 15 residues. Germline loops: CDR1 SEHNR, CDR2 FQNEAQ (reference sequence). The V gene end was trimmed by 5 bases and the J gene end by 5 bases; junction bases not matched to a gene: 10. This CDR3 is CASSPGTSEFETQYF. The CDR3 nucleotides are TGTGCCAGCAGCCCCGGGACTAGTGAGTTTGAGACCCAGTACTTC. The variable domain in full, completed from reference TRBV7-9 and TRBJ2-5, reads DTGVSQNPRHKITKRGQNVTFRCDPISEHNRLYWYRQTLGQGPEFLTYFQNEAQLEKSRLLSDRFSAERPKGSFSTLEIQRTEQGDSAMYLCASSPGTSEFETQYFGPGTRLLVL.

The chain carries TRBV2 and TRBJ2-1; the match to TRBD1 covers 7 bases. Germline V gives CDR1 SNHLY, CDR2 FYNNEI. This CDR3 comprises 15 residues. V trimming: 5 bases; J trimming: 1 base; junction bases outside the gene matches: 5. Written as DNA, the CDR3 is TGTGCCAGCAGTTCCCGGACAGGTTCCTACAATGAGCAGTTCTTC. Amino acids: CASSSRTGSYNEQFF.